This T cell receptor beta chain was identified in a study of siplizumab effects on memory and regulatory T cells. Regarding this clone: Its antigen remains unidentified.

Germline CDR1 and CDR2: SGHVS and FQNEAQ. V lost 0 bases and J lost 6, with 12 bases in between. The CDR3 has 15 amino acids. Whole-study findings and limits: The study found naive T cells seemingly more diverse than memory cells and seemingly major alloresponse contributors.

The protocol was immunoSEQ multiplex PCR, while the TCRdb copy is restricted to in-frame clones and leaves out a portion. This sample has 100,000 or so clones; about nine tenths occur once, and the top ten carry more than 10%. Source material: non-Treg CD4+ T cells sorted from blood. The chain recombines TRBV7-8 with TRBJ2-1; D might be TRBD2 (7 bases). The clonotype comes from a human donor in good health. CDR3 nucleotide sequence: TGTGCCAGCAGCTTAGCGCGGGGGCGCTCCAATGAGCAGTTCTTC. Translation: CASSLARGRSNEQFF.